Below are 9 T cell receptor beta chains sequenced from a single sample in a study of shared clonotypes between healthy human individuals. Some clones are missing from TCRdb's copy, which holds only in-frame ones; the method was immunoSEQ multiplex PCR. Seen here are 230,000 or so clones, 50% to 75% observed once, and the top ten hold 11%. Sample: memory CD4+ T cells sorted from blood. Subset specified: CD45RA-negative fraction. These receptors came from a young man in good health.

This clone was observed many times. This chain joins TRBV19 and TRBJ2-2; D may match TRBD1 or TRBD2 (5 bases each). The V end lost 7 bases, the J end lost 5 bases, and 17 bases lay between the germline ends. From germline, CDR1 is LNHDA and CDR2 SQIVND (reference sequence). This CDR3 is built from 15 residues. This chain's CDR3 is CASNWGSGLTGELFF. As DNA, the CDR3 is TGTGCCAGTAACTGGGGGAGCGGATTGACCGGGGAGCTGTTTTTT.

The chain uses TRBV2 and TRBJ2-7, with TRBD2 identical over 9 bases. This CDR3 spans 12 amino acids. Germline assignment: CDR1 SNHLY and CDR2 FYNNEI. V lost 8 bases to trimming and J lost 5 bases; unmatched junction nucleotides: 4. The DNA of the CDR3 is TGTGCCAGCGGGGGACTAGCTGACGAGCAGTACTTC. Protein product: CASGGLADEQYF.

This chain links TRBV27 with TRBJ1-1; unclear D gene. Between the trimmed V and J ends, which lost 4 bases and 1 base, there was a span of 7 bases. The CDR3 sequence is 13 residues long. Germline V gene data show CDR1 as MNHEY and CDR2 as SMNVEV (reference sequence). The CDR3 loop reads CASSSNTNTEAFF. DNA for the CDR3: TGTGCCAGCAGTTCTAACACGAACACTGAAGCTTTCTTT.

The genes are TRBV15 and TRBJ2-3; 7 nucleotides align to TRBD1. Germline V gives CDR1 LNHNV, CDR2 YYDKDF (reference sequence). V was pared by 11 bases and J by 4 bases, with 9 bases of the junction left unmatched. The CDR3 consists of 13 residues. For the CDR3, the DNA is TGTGCCGCACACAACAGGGGAGCAGATACGCAGTATTTT. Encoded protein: CAAHNRGADTQYF. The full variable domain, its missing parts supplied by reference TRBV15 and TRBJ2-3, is DAMVIQNPRYQVTQFGKPVTLSCSQTLNHNVMYWYQQKSSQAPKLLFHYYDKDFNNEADTPDNFQSRRPNTSFCFLDIRSPGLGDTAMYLCAAHNRGADTQYFGPGTRLTVL.

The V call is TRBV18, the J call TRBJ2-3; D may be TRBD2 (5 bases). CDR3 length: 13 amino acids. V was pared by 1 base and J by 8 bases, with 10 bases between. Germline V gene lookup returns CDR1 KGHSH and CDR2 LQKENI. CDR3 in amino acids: CASSPRQEATQYF. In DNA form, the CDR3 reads TGTGCCAGCTCACCACGCCAGGAGGCTACGCAGTATTTT.

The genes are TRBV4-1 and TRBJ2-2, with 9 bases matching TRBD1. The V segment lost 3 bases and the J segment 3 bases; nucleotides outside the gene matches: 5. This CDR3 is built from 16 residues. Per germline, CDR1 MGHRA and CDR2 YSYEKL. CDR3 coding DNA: TGCGCCAGCAGCCAGAGACAGGGGGGAGACACCGGGGAGCTGTTTTTT. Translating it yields CASSQRQGGDTGELFF.

The CDR3 region has the DNA TGCGCCAGCAGCCAAGTTTTAAGGATTTCGTACCAAGAGACCCAGTACTTC. Translation gives CASSQVLRISYQETQYF. The chain has TRBV4-3 and TRBJ2-5, with D hard to call. Per the germline V gene, CDR1 is LGHNA and CDR2 is YSLEER. V shed 1 base and J shed 0 bases, with 15 bases lying between them. The CDR3 sequence is 17 residues long.

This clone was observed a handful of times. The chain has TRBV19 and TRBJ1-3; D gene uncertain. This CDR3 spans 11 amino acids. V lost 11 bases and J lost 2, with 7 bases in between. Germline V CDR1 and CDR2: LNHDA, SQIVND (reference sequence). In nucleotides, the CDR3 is TGTGCCGGGAGGGCTGGAAACACCATATATTTT. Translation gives CAGRAGNTIYF.

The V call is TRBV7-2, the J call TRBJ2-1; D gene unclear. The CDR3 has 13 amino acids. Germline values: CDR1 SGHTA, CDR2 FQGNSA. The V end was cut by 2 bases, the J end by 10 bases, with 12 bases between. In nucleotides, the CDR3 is TGTGCCAGCAGCTTATGGCTCGTCGGGGAGCAGTTCTTC. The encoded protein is CASSLWLVGEQFF.